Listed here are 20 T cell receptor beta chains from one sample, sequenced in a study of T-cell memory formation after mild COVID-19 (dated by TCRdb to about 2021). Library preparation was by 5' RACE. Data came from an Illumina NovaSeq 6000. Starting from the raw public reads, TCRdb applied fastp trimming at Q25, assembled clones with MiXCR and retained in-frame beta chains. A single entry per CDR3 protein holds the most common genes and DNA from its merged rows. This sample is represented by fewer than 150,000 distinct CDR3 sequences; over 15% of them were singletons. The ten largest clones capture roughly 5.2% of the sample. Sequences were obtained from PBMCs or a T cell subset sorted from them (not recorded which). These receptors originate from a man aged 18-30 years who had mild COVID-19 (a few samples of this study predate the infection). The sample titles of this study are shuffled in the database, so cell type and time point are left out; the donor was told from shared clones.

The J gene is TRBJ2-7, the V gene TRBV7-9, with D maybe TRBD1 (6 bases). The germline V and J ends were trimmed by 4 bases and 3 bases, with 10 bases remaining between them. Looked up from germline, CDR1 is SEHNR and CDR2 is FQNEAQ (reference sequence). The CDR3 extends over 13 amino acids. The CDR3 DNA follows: TGTGCCAGCAGCTCACAGGGATTCTACGAGCAGTACTTC. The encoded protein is CASSSQGFYEQYF. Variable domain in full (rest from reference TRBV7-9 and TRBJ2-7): DTGVSQNPRHKITKRGQNVTFRCDPISEHNRLYWYRQTLGQGPEFLTYFQNEAQLEKSRLLSDRFSAERPKGSFSTLEIQRTEQGDSAMYLCASSSQGFYEQYFGPGTRLTVT.

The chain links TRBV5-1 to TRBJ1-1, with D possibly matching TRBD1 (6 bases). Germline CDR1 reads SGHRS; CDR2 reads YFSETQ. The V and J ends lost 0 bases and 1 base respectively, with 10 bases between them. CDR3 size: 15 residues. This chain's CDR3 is CASSLEPTGNTEAFF. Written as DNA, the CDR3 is TGCGCCAGCAGCTTGGAGCCGACAGGGAACACTGAAGCTTTCTTT.

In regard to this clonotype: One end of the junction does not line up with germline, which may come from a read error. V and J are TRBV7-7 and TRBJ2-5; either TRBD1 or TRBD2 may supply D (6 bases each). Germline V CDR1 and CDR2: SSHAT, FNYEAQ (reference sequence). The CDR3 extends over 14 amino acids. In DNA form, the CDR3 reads TGTGCTAGCAGCTCAGACCGGGGGCCCGTTACCCAGTACTTC. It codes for CASSSDRGPVTQYF. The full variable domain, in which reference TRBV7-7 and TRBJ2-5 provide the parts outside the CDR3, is GAGVSQSPRYKVTKRGQDVTLRCDPISSHATLYWYQQALGQGPEFLTYFNYEAQPDKSGLPSDRFSAERPEGSISTLTIQRTEQRDSAMYRCASSSDRGPVTQYFGPGTRLLVL.

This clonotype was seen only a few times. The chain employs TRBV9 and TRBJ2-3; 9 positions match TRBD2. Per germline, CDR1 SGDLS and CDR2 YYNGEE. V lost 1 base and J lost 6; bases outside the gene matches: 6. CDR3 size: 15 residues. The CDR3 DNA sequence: TGTGCCAGCAGCGTAAGGCGGGGGGGCCCGGATACGCAGTATTTT. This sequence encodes CASSVRRGGPDTQYF.

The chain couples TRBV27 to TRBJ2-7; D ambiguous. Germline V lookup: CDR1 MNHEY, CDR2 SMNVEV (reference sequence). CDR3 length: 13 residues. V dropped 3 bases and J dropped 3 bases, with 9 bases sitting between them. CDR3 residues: CASSLNPFYEQYF. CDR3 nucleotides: TGTGCCAGCAGTTTGAATCCCTTCTACGAGCAGTACTTC.

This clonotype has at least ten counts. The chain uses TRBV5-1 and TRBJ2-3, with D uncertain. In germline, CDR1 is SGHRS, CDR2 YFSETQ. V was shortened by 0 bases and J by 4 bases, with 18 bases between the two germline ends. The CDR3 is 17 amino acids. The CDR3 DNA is TGCGCCAGCAGCTTGGACTCCGGGCCTCGAAACGCAGATACGCAGTATTTT. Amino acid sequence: CASSLDSGPRNADTQYF.

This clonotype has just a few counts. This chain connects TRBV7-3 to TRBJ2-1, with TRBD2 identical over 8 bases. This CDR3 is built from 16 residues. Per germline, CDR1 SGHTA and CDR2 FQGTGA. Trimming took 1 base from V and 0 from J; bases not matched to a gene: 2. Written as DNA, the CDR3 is TGTGCCAGCAGCTTAATGGCGGGGGGCTCCTACAATGAGCAGTTCTTC. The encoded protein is CASSLMAGGSYNEQFF.

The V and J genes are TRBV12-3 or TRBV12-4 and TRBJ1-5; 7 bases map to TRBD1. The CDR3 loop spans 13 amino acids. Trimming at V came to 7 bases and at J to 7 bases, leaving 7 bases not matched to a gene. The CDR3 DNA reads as TGTGCCAGCACACAGGGGAGGTTGCAGCCCCAGCATTTT. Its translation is CASTQGRLQPQHF.

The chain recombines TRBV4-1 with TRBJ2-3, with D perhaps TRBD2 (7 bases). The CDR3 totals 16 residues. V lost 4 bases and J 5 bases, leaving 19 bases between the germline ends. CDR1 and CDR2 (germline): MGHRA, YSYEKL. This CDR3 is CASSRLATGGGDTQYF. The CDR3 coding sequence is TGCGCCAGCAGCCGCCTTGCGACGGGGGGCGGAGATACGCAGTATTTT.

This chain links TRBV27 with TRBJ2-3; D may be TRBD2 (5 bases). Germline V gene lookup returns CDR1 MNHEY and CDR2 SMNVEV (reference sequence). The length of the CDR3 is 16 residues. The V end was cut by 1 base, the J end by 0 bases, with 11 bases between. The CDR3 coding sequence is TGTGCCAGCAGTTTATGGGTTGGGGAGAGCACAGATACGCAGTATTTT. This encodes CASSLWVGESTDTQYF.

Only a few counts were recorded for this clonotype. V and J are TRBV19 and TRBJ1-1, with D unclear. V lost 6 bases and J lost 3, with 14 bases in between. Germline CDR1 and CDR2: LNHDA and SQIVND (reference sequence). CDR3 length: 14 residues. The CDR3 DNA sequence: TGTGCCAGTAGGGCGATAGGACGGGACACTGAAGCTTTCTTT. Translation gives CASRAIGRDTEAFF.

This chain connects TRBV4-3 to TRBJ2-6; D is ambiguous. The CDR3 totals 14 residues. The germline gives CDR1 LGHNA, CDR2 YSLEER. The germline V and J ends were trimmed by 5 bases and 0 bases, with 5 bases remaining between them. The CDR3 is CASSGLSGANVLTF. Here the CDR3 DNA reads TGCGCCAGCAGCGGGCTCTCTGGGGCCAACGTCCTGACTTTC.

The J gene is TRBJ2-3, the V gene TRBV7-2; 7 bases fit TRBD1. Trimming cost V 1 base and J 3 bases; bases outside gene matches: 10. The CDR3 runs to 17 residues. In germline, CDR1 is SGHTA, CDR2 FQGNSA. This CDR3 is CASSLGWTRGQTDTQYF. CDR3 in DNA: TGTGCCAGCAGCTTAGGTTGGACAAGGGGGCAAACAGATACGCAGTATTTT.

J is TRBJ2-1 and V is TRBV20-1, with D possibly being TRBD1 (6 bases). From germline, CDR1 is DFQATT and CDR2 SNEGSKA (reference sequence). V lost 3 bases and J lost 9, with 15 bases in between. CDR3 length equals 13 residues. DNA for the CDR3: TGCAGTGCTAGTACAATGACAGGTATTGAGCAGTTCTTC. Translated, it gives CSASTMTGIEQFF.

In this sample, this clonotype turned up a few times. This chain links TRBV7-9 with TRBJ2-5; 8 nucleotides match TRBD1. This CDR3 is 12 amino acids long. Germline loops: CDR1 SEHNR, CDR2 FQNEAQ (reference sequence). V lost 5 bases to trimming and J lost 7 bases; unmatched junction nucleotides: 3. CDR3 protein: CASSIQGVTQYF. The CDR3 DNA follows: TGTGCCAGCAGCATACAGGGGGTGACCCAGTACTTC. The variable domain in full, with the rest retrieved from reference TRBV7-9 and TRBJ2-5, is DTGVSQNPRHKITKRGQNVTFRCDPISEHNRLYWYRQTLGQGPEFLTYFQNEAQLEKSRLLSDRFSAERPKGSFSTLEIQRTEQGDSAMYLCASSIQGVTQYFGPGTRLLVL.

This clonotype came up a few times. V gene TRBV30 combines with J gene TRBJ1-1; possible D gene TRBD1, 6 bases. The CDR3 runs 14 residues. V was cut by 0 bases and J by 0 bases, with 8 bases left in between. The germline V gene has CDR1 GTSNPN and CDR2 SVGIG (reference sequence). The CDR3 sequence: CAWSVQGLNTEAFF. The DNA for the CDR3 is TGTGCCTGGAGTGTACAGGGTCTGAACACTGAAGCTTTCTTT. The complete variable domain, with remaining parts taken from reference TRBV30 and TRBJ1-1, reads SQTIHQWPATLVQPVGSPLSLECTVEGTSNPNLYWYRQAAGRGLQLLFYSVGIGQISSEVPQNLSASRPQDRQFILSSKKLLLSDSGFYLCAWSVQGLNTEAFFGQGTRLTVV.

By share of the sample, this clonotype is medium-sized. For the CDR3, the DNA is TGCAGTGCTAGGCCGGCGGCTAGCACAGATACGCAGTATTTT. It translates to CSARPAASTDTQYF. This chain links TRBV20-1 with TRBJ2-3, with D uncertain. V lost 3 bases, J lost 0 bases, and 10 bases lay in between. CDR3 length: 14 amino acids. Germline CDR1 reads DFQATT; CDR2 reads SNEGSKA (reference sequence).

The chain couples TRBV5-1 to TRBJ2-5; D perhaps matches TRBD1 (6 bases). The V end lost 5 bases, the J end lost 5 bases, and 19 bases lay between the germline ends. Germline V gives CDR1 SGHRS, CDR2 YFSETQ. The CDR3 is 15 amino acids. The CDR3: CASRTLQGPGETQYF. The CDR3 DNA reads TGCGCCAGCAGAACTTTACAGGGTCCGGGGGAGACCCAGTACTTC.

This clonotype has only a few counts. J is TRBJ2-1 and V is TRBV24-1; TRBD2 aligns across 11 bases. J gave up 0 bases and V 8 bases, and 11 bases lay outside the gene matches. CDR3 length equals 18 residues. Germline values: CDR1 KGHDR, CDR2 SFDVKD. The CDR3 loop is CATMGASGGPSSYNEQFF. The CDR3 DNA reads TGTGCCACCATGGGGGCTAGCGGGGGGCCCAGCTCCTACAATGAGCAGTTCTTC.

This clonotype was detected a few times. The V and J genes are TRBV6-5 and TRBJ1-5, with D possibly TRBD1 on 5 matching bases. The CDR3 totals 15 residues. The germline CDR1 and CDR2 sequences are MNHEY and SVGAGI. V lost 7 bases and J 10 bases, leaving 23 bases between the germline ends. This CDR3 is CASKETTERGRPQHF. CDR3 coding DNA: TGTGCCAGCAAGGAGACGACAGAGCGGGGTAGACCCCAGCATTTT.